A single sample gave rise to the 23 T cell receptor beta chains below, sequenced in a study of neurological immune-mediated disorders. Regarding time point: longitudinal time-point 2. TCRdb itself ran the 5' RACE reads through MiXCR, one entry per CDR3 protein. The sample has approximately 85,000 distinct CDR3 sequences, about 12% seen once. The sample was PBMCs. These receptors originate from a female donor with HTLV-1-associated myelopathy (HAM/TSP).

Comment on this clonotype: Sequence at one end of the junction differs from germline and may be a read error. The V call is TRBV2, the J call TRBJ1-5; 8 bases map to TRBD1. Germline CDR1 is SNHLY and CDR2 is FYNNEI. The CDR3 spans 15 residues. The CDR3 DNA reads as TGTGCCAGCAGTGCAGACACAGGGGGTAATCAGCGCCAGCATTTT. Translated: CASSADTGGNQRQHF.

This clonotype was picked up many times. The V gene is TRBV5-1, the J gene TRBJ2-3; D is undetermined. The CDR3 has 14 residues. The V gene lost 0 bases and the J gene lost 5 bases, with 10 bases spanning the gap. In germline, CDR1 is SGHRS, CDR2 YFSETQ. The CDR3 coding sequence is TGCGCCAGCAGCTTGGACGGACCAAAAGATACGCAGTATTTT. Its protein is CASSLDGPKDTQYF.

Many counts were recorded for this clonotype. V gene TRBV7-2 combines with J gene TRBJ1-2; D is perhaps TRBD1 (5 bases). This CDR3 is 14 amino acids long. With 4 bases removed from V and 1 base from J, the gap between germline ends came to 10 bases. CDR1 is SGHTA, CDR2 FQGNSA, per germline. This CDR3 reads CASSSGHNNYGYTF. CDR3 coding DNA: TGTGCCAGCAGCTCAGGACATAATAACTATGGCTACACCTTC.

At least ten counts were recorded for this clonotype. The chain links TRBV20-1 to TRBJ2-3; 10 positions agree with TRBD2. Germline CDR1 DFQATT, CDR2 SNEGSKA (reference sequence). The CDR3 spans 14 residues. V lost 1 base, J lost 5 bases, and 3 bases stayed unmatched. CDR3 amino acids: CSARGLAGEDTQYF. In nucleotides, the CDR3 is TGCAGTGCTAGAGGGCTAGCGGGGGAAGATACGCAGTATTTT.

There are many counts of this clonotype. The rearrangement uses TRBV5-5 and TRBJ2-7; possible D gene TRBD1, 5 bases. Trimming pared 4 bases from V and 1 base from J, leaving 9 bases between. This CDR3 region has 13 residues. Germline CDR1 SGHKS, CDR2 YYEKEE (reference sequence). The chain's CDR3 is CASSPRESYEQYF. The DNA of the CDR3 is TGTGCCAGCAGCCCCAGGGAATCCTACGAGCAGTACTTC.

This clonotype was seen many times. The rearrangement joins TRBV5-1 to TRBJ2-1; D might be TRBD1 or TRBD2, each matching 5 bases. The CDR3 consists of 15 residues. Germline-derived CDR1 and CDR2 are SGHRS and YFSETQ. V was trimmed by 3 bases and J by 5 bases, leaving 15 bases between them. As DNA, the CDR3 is TGCGCCAGCAGCTCGGGGTCGGTCAGGGACAATGAGCAGTTCTTC. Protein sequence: CASSSGSVRDNEQFF.

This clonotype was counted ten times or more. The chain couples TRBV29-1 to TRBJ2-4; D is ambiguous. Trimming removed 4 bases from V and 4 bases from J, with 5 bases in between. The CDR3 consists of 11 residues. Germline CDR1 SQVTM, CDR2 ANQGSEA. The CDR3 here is CSVGRKNIQYF. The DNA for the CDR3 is TGCAGCGTTGGCAGAAAAAACATTCAGTACTTC. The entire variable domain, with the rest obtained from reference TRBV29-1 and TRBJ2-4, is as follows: SAVISQKPSRDICQRGTSLTIQCQVDSQVTMMFWYRQQPGQSLTLIATANQGSEATYESGFVIDKFPISRPNLTFSTLTVSNMSPEDSSIYLCSVGRKNIQYFGAGTRLSVL.

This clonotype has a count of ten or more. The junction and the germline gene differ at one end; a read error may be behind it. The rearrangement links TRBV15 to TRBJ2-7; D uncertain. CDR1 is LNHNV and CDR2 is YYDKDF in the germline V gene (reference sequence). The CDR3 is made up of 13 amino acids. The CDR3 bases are TGTGCTACCAGCAGAGAGGAGTTAACCGAGCAGTACTTC. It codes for CATSREELTEQYF.

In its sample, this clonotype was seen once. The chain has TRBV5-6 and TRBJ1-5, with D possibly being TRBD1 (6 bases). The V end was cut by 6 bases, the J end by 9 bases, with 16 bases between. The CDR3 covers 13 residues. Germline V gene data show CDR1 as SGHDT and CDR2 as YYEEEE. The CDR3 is CASTLRGLRPQHF. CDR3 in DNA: TGTGCCAGCACGCTCAGGGGTCTCCGGCCCCAGCATTTT.

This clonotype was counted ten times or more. The CDR3 loop reads CASSKEQLWVGRPNEQFF. CDR3 in DNA: TGTGCCAGCAGCAAAGAACAGCTTTGGGTCGGCCGCCCGAATGAGCAGTTCTTC. V and J are TRBV21-1 and TRBJ2-1; the table's D call, TRBD1, has no DNA check behind it. TRBV21-1 is listed as a pseudogene. This CDR3 comprises 18 residues.

The chain's CDR3 is CASSLRQGAIDEQYF. DNA for the CDR3: TGCGCCAGCAGCTTGCGCCAGGGGGCGATTGACGAGCAGTACTTC. The V call is TRBV5-1, the J call TRBJ2-7; TRBD1 agrees at 8 bases. The germline V gene encodes CDR1 SGHRS and CDR2 YFSETQ. V gave up 1 base and J gave up 5 bases; unmatched junction bases: 8. The CDR3 sequence is 15 residues long.

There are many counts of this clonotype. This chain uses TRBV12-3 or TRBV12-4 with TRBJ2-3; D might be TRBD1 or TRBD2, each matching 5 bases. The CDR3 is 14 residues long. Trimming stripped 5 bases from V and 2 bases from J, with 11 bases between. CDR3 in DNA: TGTGCCAGCAGTCCACGGGGCTTCACAGATACGCAGTATTTT. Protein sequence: CASSPRGFTDTQYF.

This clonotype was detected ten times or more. This CDR3 reads CASSLGQDNSPLHF. CDR3 bases: TGTGCCAGCAGCTTAGGGCAAGATAATTCACCCCTCCACTTT. This chain connects TRBV7-9 to TRBJ1-6; no firm D call. Trimming shortened V by 1 base and J by 5 bases, and 6 bases separated the two germline ends. This CDR3 has 14 residues. The germline gives CDR1 SEHNR, CDR2 FQNEAQ (reference sequence).

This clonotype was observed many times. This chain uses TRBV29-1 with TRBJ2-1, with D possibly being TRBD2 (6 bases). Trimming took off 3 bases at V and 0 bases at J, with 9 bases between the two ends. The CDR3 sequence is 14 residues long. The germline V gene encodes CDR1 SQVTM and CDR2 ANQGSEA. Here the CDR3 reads CSVDRGSSYNEQFF. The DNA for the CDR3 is TGCAGCGTTGACCGGGGGAGCTCCTACAATGAGCAGTTCTTC.

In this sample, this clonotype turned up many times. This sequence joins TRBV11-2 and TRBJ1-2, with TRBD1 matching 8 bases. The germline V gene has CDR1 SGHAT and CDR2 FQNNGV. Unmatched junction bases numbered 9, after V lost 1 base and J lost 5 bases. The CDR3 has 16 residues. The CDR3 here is CASSLAGTGNAYGYTF. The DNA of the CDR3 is TGTGCCAGCAGCTTAGCTGGGACAGGCAACGCTTATGGCTACACCTTC.

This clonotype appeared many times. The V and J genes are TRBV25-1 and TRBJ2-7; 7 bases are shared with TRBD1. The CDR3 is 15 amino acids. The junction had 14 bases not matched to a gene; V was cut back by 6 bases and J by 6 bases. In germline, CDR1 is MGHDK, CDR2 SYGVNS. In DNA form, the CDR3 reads TGTGCCAGCAGCGGCCGGACAGGAACGACTCGCGAGCAGTACTTC. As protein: CASSGRTGTTREQYF.

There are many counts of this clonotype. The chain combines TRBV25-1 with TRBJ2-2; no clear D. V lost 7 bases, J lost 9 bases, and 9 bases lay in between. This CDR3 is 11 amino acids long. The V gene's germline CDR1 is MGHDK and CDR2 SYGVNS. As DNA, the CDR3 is TGTGCCAGCAATCGGCCGTGGGAGCTGTTTTTT. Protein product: CASNRPWELFF.

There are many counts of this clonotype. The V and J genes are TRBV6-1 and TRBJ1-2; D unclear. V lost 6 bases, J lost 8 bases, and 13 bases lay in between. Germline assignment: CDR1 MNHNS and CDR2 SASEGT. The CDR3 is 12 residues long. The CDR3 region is CASRIVIEGYTF. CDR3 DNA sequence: TGTGCCAGCAGGATAGTAATAGAAGGCTACACCTTC.

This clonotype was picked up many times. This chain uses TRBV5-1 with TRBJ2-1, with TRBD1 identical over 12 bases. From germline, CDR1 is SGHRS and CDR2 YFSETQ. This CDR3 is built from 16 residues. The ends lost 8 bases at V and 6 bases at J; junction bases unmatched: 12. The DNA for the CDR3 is TGCGCCAGTTGGACCAGCCCGGGACAGGGGGCCAATGAGCAGTTCTTC. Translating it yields CASWTSPGQGANEQFF.

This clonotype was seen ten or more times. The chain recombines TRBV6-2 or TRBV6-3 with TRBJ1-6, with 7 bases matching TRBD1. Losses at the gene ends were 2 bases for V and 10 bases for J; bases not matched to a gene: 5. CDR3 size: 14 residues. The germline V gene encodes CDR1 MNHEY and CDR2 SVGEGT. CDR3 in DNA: TGTGCCAGCAGTTACCAGGGGGATAGCTCACCCCTCCACTTT. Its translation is CASSYQGDSSPLHF.

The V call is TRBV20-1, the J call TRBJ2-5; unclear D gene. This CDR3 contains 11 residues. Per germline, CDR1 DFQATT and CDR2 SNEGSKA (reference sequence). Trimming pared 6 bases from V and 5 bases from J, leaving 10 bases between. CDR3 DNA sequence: TGCAGTGCGGGGATGTGGGAGACCCAGTACTTC. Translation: CSAGMWETQYF.

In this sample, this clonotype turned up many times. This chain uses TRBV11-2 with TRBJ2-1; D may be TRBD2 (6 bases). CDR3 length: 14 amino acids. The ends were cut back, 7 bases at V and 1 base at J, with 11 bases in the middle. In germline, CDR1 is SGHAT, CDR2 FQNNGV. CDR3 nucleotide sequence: TGTGCCAGCAAGGAGGGCCGGTCCTACAATGAGCAGTTCTTC. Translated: CASKEGRSYNEQFF.

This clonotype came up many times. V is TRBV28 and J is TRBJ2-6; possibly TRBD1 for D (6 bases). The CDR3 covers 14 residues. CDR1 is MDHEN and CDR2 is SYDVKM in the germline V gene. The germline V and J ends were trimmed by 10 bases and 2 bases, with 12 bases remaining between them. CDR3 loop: CATNTGTGANVLTF. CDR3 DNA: TGTGCCACCAACACAGGGACTGGGGCCAACGTCCTGACTTTC.